The rows below give T cell receptor beta chains drawn from one sample of a study of immune reconstitution after stem cell transplant in scleroderma. TCRdb redid the calling of the RT-PCR reads with MiXCR, one entry per CDR3 protein. The sample gives more than 3,000 distinct CDR3 sequences, roughly 8.1% of which show up once; approximately 9.2% is in the top ten. Specimen collection occurred before or after autologous hematopoietic stem cell transplantation (not recorded which). The receptors stem from a female donor with systemic sclerosis. Both conserved end residues are part of each CDR3. A D gene is named only where the DNA matches it firmly. Clone size is given as once, few, many, or a class for an expanded clone.

abundance: medium-sized
j_gene: TRBJ2-7
v_gene: TRBV5-1
len: 13
d_gene: -
CDR3aa: CASSLRTVGEQYF
CDR3nt: TGCGCCAGCAGCTTGAGGACGGTGGGCGAGCAGTACTTC

abundance: few
j_gene: TRBJ2-1
v_gene: TRBV20-1
len: 14
d_gene: TRBD2
CDR3aa: CSASGGGTYNEQFF
CDR3nt: TGCAGTGCTAGCGGGGGGGGGACCTACAATGAGCAGTTCTTC

abundance: few
j_gene: TRBJ2-5
v_gene: TRBV14
len: 15
d_gene: -
CDR3aa: CASSPDMTAQETQYF
CDR3nt: TGTGCCAGCAGCCCAGACATGACAGCCCAAGAGACCCAGTACTTC